This is a list of T cell receptor beta chains from one sample in a study of response to subunit inactivated influenza vaccine. TCRdb independently ran MiXCR on the RT-PCR reads; one entry per CDR3 protein. The sample lists more than 550,000 distinct CDR3 sequences, about an eighth occurring once. The sample here was PBMCs from blood, taken on the day of vaccination. Receptors were obtained from a man aged 45-60 years who received an inactivated influenza vaccine. Both conserved end residues are part of each CDR3. The D gene is left open where the match is weak. Size values are once, few and many counts, or a class for expanded clones, and some rows have none.

>TRBV7-9|TRBJ1-1|NA|NA
CASSPIWARANTEAFF
TGTGCCAGCAGCCCGATCTGGGCCAGGGCGAACACTGAAGCTTTCTTT
>TRBV3-1|TRBJ1-6|NA|NA
CASSQEGRRSSYNSPLHF
TGTGCCAGCAGCCAAGAAGGCAGGCGGAGCTCCTATAATTCACCCCTCCACTTT
>TRBV29-1|TRBJ2-2|NA|NA
CSTIGGSGELFF
TGCAGCACAATAGGCGGGTCCGGGGAGCTGTTTTTT
>TRBV25-1|TRBJ2-3|TRBD1|many
CASSGQGLDTRDTQYF
TGTGCCAGCAGTGGACAGGGGTTGGATACCCGAGATACGCAGTATTTT
>TRBV20-1|TRBJ1-1|NA|few
CSARARAQNTEAFF
TGCAGTGCTCGAGCCAGGGCCCAGAACACTGAAGCTTTCTTT
>TRBV7-2|TRBJ2-1|TRBD2|few
CASSTGLAANNEQFF
TGTGCCAGCAGCACGGGACTAGCGGCGAACAATGAGCAGTTCTTC
>TRBV2|TRBJ2-6|TRBD1|few
CAYTSGQGLSGANVLTF
TGTGCCTACACGTCCGGACAGGGTCTCTCTGGGGCCAACGTCCTGACTTTC
>TRBV12-3/TRBV12-4|TRBJ1-2|TRBD1|many
CASSLAQGTANYGYTF
TGTGCCAGCAGTTTAGCGCAGGGGACAGCAAACTATGGCTACACCTTC
>TRBV5-1|TRBJ2-7|TRBD1|many
CASSGTGTGSEEQYF
TGCGCCAGCAGCGGGACCGGGACAGGGTCCGAGGAGCAGTACTTC
>TRBV3-1|TRBJ2-7|TRBD2|few
CASSQRSPGLAIYEQYF
TGTGCCAGCAGCCAGAGGTCCCCGGGACTAGCTATTTACGAGCAGTACTTC
>TRBV12-3/TRBV12-4|TRBJ1-2|TRBD1|NA
CASSPGQSIFGYTF
TGTGCCAGCAGTCCGGGACAGTCCATATTTGGCTACACCTTC
>TRBV9|TRBJ2-3|TRBD1|many
CASRPGQGADTQYF
TGTGCCAGCCGACCGGGACAGGGGGCAGATACGCAGTATTTT
>TRBV12-3/TRBV12-4|TRBJ2-3|TRBD2|few
CASTLAGAFDTQYF
TGTGCCAGTACACTAGCGGGGGCTTTCGATACGCAGTATTTT
>TRBV20-1|TRBJ2-7|NA|few
CSARDRTGPASYEQYF
TGCAGTGCTAGAGATCGCACAGGGCCCGCCTCCTACGAGCAGTACTTC
>TRBV10-3|TRBJ2-5|NA|many
CAIGNGDPFQQETQYF
TGTGCCATCGGTAACGGGGACCCCTTCCAACAAGAGACCCAGTACTTC
>TRBV24-1|TRBJ2-5|TRBD1|few
CATSDPAGTGQETQYF
TGTGCCACCAGTGATCCGGCTGGGACAGGCCAAGAGACCCAGTACTTC
>TRBV20-1|TRBJ2-7|TRBD2|few
CSARDWAGVGYEQYF
TGCAGTGCTAGAGATTGGGCGGGAGTCGGGTACGAGCAGTACTTC
>TRBV28|TRBJ1-4|NA|many
CASSQPGQSENEKLFF
TGTGCCAGCAGCCAACCAGGACAGTCTGAAAATGAAAAACTGTTTTTT
>TRBV4-3|TRBJ1-2|NA|NA
CASSQDRRGGYTF
TGCGCCAGCAGCCAAGATCGTCGGGGAGGCTACACCTTC
>TRBV7-9|TRBJ2-1|NA|few
CASSATRNEQFF
TGTGCCAGCAGCGCTACTAGGAATGAGCAGTTCTTC
>TRBV29-1|TRBJ2-5|NA|few
CSVDSWQGIQETQYF
TGCAGCGTTGACAGTTGGCAGGGAATCCAAGAGACCCAGTACTTC
>TRBV5-1|TRBJ2-5|NA|few
CASSRPGRDRETQYF
TGCGCCAGCAGCCGGCCGGGGCGGGATCGTGAGACCCAGTACTTC
>TRBV7-2|TRBJ1-1|NA|many
CASSSTRENTEAFF
TGTGCCAGCAGCTCGACCAGGGAGAACACTGAAGCTTTCTTT
>TRBV5-4|TRBJ2-3|NA|many
CASSLAHGGTDTQYF
TGTGCCAGCAGCTTGGCACATGGGGGCACAGATACGCAGTATTTT
>TRBV7-2|TRBJ2-7|NA|few
CASSLRAPLGYEQYF
TGTGCCAGCAGCTTAAGGGCTCCCTTAGGGTACGAGCAGTACTTC
>TRBV11-2|TRBJ2-7|TRBD2|NA
CASSPSLGLVYEQYF
TGTGCCAGCAGCCCGAGCCTGGGACTAGTTTACGAGCAGTACTTC
>TRBV27|TRBJ2-2|TRBD1|few
CASSPGTGVGASGELFF
TGTGCCAGCTCTCCCGGGACAGGGGTGGGGGCTTCCGGGGAGCTGTTTTTT
>TRBV6-2/TRBV6-3|TRBJ2-2|NA|many
CASSWGVGELFF
TGTGCCAGCAGTTGGGGGGTCGGGGAGCTGTTTTTT
>TRBV20-1|TRBJ1-2|NA|many
CSARDIGQSYGYTF
TGCAGTGCTAGAGATATAGGTCAGAGTTATGGCTACACCTTC
>TRBV3-1|TRBJ2-5|NA|few
CASSQAGRSILETQYF
TGTGCCAGCAGCCAAGCTGGGCGGTCCATATTGGAGACCCAGTACTTC
>TRBV2|TRBJ2-2|TRBD2|few
CASSEEGLDTGELFF
TGTGCCAGCAGTGAAGAAGGACTAGACACCGGGGAGCTGTTTTTT
>TRBV7-2|TRBJ2-4|NA|few
CASSWDGNIQYF
TGTGCCAGCAGCTGGGACGGGAACATTCAGTACTTC
>TRBV6-5|TRBJ2-3|NA|few
CASRYRENTDTQYF
TGTGCCAGCAGGTACAGGGAAAACACAGATACGCAGTATTTT
>TRBV18|TRBJ2-7|NA|many
CASSPPGRHYEQYF
TGTGCCAGCTCACCACCGGGAAGGCACTACGAGCAGTACTTC
>TRBV15|TRBJ1-5|NA|many
CATSRDRGVVGPDQPQHF
TGTGCCACCAGCAGAGATCGGGGGGTGGTGGGGCCAGATCAGCCCCAGCATTTT
>TRBV13|TRBJ1-1|NA|NA
CASSSTIRRTEAFF
TGTGCCAGCAGCTCGACGATCAGGAGGACTGAAGCTTTCTTT
>TRBV12-3/TRBV12-4|TRBJ2-7|TRBD2|few
CASSFPGRGNHEQYF
TGTGCCAGCAGTTTTCCGGGGCGGGGGAACCACGAGCAGTACTTC
>TRBV12-3/TRBV12-4|TRBJ2-3|TRBD1|many
CASSAGTATDTQYF
TGTGCCAGCAGTGCCGGGACAGCCACAGATACGCAGTATTTT
>TRBV9|TRBJ2-3|NA|few
CASSVRLTDTQYF
TGTGCCAGCAGCGTAAGGTTGACAGATACGCAGTATTTT
>TRBV6-2/TRBV6-3|TRBJ2-5|TRBD2|NA
CASSTILAGADLGKETQYF
TGTGCCAGCAGCACAATATTAGCGGGAGCCGACCTGGGAAAGGAGACCCAGTACTTC
>TRBV12-3/TRBV12-4|TRBJ2-7|TRBD1|many
CASSLGGGDEQYF
TGTGCCAGCAGTTTAGGAGGGGGCGACGAGCAGTACTTC
>TRBV25-1|TRBJ2-4|NA|few
CASSEWSQGPKNIQYF
TGTGCCAGCAGTGAATGGTCTCAGGGACCCAAAAACATTCAGTACTTC
>TRBV24-1|TRBJ2-6|NA|few
CATSDSVGPGANVLTF
TGTGCCACCAGTGATTCTGTGGGCCCTGGGGCCAACGTCCTGACTTTC
>TRBV5-1|TRBJ2-6|NA|NA
CASSLDGLWANVLTF
TGCGCCAGCAGCTTGGATGGGCTCTGGGCCAACGTCCTGACTTTC
>TRBV24-1|TRBJ1-2|NA|NA
CATSDGTYVYGYTF
TGTGCCACCAGTGATGGGACATACGTCTATGGCTACACCTTC
>TRBV20-1|TRBJ2-3|NA|few
CSARDRQETYTQYF
TGCAGTGCTAGAGATCGCCAGGAAACCTATACGCAGTATTTT
>TRBV11-2|TRBJ2-7|NA|NA
CASSLDLVAPDF
TGTGCCAGCAGCTTAGATCTGGTAGCCCCGGACTTC
>TRBV6-2/TRBV6-3|TRBJ2-1|NA|NA
CASSPDGFDEQFF
TGTGCCAGCAGCCCCGACGGGTTCGATGAGCAGTTCTTC
>TRBV5-1|TRBJ2-2|TRBD2|NA
CASSLDPGLHTGELFF
TGCGCCAGCAGCTTGGATCCGGGACTACACACCGGGGAGCTGTTTTTT